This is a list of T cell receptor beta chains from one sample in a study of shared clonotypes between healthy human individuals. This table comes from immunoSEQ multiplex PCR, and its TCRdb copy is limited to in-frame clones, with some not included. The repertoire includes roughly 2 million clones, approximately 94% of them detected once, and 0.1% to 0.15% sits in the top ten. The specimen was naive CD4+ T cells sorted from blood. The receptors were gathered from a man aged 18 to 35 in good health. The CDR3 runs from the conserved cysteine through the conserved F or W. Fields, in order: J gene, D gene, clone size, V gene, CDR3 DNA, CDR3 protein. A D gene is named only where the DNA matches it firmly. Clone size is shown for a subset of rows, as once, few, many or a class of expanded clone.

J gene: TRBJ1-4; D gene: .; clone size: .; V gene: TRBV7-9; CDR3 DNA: TGTGCCAGCAGCCAGAACTTTAATGAAAAACTGTTTTTT; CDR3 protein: CASSQNFNEKLFF
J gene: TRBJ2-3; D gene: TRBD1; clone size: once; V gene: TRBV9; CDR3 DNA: TGTGCCAGCAGCGTATTGGGACAGAGCACAGATACGCAGTATTTT; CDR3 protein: CASSVLGQSTDTQYF
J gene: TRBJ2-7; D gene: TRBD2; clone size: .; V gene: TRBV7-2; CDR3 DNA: TGTGCCAGCAGCTTAGCGACGGGAGGGCCCTACGAGCAGTACTTC; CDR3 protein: CASSLATGGPYEQYF
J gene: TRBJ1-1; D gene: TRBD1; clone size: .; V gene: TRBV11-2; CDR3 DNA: TGTGCCAGCAGCTTCAGGGGGATGAACACTGAAGCTTTCTTT; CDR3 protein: CASSFRGMNTEAFF
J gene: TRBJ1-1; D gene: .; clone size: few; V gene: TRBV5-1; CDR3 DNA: TGCGCCAGCAGCTCCCCAGGGAACACTGAAGCTTTCTTT; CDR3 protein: CASSSPGNTEAFF
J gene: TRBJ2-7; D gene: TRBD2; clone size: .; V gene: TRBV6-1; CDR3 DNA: TGTGCCAGCAATCAACTAGCGGGTGGCTACGAGCAGTACTTC; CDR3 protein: CASNQLAGGYEQYF
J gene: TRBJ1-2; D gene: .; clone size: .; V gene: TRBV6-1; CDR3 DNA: TGTGCCAGCAGTGCTTTCTCGTACGGCTACACCTTC; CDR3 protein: CASSAFSYGYTF
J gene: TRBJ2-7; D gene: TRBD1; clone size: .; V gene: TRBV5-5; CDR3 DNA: TGTGCCAGCAGCTTGGCGGGACAGGGGTCCTACGAGCAGTACTTC; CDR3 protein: CASSLAGQGSYEQYF
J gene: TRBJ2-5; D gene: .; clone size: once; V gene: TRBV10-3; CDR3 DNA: TGTGCCACCGGAGGGGTCCAAGAGACCCAGTACTTC; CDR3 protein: CATGGVQETQYF
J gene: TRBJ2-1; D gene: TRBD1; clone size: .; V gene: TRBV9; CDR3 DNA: TGTGCCAGCAGCCCCTGGACAGGGGATGAGCAGTTCTTC; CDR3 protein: CASSPWTGDEQFF
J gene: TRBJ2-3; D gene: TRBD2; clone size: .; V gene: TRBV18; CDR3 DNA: TGTGCCAGCTCTTACCAGAGCGGGGGCCTTTCCTATACGCAGTATTTT; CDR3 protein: CASSYQSGGLSYTQYF
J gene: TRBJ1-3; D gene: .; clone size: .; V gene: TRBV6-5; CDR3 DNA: TGTGCCAGCAGTTACTCGGGGGCCTCTGGAAACACCATATATTTT; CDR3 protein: CASSYSGASGNTIYF
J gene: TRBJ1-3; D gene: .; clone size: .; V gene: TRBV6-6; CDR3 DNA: TGTGCCAGCAGTCCCTGGAGCTCTGGAAACACCATATATTTT; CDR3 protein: CASSPWSSGNTIYF
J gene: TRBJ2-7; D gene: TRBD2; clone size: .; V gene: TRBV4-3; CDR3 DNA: TGCGCCAGCAGCCATGAGCCGGCTAGCGGGAGTTGGAACGAGCAGTACTTC; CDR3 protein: CASSHEPASGSWNEQYF
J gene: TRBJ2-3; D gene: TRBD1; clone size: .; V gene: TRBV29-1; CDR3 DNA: TGCAGCGTCTCGGACAGGGGCCTTACAGATACGCAGTATTTT; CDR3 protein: CSVSDRGLTDTQYF